This TCR beta chain was identified in a study of T-cell memory formation after mild COVID-19. Study findings and constraints: Second-wave clones that peaked on day 37 lacked confirmed SARS-CoV-2 specificity. There were some responding clones in pre-infection memory, which suggested that cross-reactive memory had joined. CD4/CD8 balance characterized clones contracting day 15 to 85, and CD4+ skew characterized later expanders.

Germline CDR1 KGHDR, CDR2 SFDVKD. The ends were cut back, 4 bases at V and 3 bases at J, with 8 bases in the middle. This CDR3 comprises 13 residues. 5'RACE primed at constant segments yielded TCR alpha and TCR beta cDNA libraries bearing sample barcodes and UMIs. TCRdb reprocessed the 5' RACE reads with MiXCR, giving one entry per CDR3 protein. This table has more than 350,000 distinct CDR3 sequences, roughly 20% appearing once. This clonotype appeared a few times. Its antigen remains unknown. The sequence derives from an adult woman who had mild COVID-19 (a few samples of this study predate the infection). Cell type and time point are not known. The specimen sequenced was PBMCs or a T cell subset sorted from them (not recorded which). The chain has TRBV24-1 and TRBJ1-2, with D perhaps TRBD1 (5 bases). The DNA of the CDR3 is TGTGCCACCAGTGAGGGGGTCTACTATGGCTACACCTTC. Translated: CATSEGVYYGYTF.